Included here is one T cell receptor (beta chain) sequence, with context. This CDR3 is built from 14 residues. V lost 5 bases to trimming and J lost 5 bases, with 12 bases between them. The V gene's germline CDR1 is SGHTA and CDR2 FQGNSA. This record comes from a study of blood T cell repertoires in COVID-19. Across the study: The study drew acute and convalescent COVID-19 samples from the United States, Italy and Spain.

The protocol was immunoSEQ multiplex PCR, while the TCRdb copy is restricted to in-frame clones and leaves out a portion. The table lists 100,000 to 110,000 clones, around four fifths of them singletons. The chain has TRBV7-2 and TRBJ1-4; maybe TRBD1 (6 bases). The origin of this receptor is a man between 70 and 80 years old with active or convalescent COVID-19. Specimen: peripheral blood. The CDR3 bases are TGTGCCAGCAGCCGGGGGGCGCCGAATGAAAAACTGTTTTTT. Its translation is CASSRGAPNEKLFF.